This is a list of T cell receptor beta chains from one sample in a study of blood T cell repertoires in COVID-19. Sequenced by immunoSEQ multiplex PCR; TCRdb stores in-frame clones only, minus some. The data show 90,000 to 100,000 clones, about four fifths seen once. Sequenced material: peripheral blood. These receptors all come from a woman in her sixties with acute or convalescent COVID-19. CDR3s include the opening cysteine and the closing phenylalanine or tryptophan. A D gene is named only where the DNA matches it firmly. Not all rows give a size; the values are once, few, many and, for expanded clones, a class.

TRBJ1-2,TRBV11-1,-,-,CASSQTPDRNYGYTF,TGTGCCAGCAGCCAAACTCCGGACAGAAACTATGGCTACACCTTC
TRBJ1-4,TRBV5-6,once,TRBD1,CASSHPDRGLASTNEKLFF,TGTGCCAGCAGTCATCCGGACAGGGGGCTGGCCTCAACTAATGAAAAACTGTTTTTT
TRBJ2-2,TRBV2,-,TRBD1,CASSATGQSNTGELFF,TGTGCCAGCAGTGCGACGGGACAGAGCAACACCGGGGAGCTGTTTTTT
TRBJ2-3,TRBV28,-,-,CASTQRRGRTDTQYF,TGTGCCAGCACCCAGAGGCGGGGTCGCACAGATACGCAGTATTTT
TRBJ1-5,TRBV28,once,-,CASSLFRQPQHF,TGTGCCAGCAGTTTATTCCGTCAGCCCCAGCATTTT
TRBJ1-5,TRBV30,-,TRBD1,CAWSGGQVNQPQHF,TGTGCCTGGAGTGGGGGACAGGTGAATCAGCCCCAGCATTTT
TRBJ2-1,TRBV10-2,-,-,CASSGSYGGAESNEQFF,TGCGCCAGCAGTGGCTCTTATGGGGGGGCTGAGTCCAATGAGCAGTTCTTC
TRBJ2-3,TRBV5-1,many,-,CASSLALDIDTQYF,TGCGCCAGCAGCTTGGCCCTAGATATAGATACGCAGTATTTT
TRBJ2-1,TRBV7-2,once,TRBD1,CASSSGQGGVARFF,TGTGCCAGCAGCTCAGGACAGGGAGGAGTGGCGAGGTTCTTC
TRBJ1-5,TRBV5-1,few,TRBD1,CASSLEPGQGERNQPQHF,TGCGCCAGCAGCTTAGAACCGGGACAGGGGGAGCGCAATCAGCCCCAGCATTTT
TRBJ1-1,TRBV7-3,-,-,CASSRGGGGGTEAFF,TGTGCCAGCAGCCGGGGGGGTGGGGGAGGCACTGAAGCTTTCTTT
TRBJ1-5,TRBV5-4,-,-,CASSNQGLNQPQHF,TGTGCCAGCAGCAATCAGGGGTTGAATCAGCCCCAGCATTTT
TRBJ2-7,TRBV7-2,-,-,CASSLMGGDRSYEQYF,TGTGCCAGCAGCTTAATGGGGGGAGACCGAAGCTACGAGCAGTACTTC
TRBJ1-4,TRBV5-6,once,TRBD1,CASSPAGGFNEKLFF,TGTGCCAGCAGCCCCGCAGGGGGCTTTAATGAAAAACTGTTTTTT
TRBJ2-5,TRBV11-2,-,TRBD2,CASSKSGGALQETQYF,TGTGCCAGCAGTAAAAGCGGGGGGGCCCTGCAAGAGACCCAGTACTTC
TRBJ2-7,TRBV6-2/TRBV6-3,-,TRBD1,CASSYSTGVSYEQYF,TGTGCCAGCAGTTACTCGACAGGGGTCTCCTACGAGCAGTACTTC
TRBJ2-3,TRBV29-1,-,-,CSVEATDTQYF,TGCAGCGTTGAGGCTACAGATACGCAGTATTTT
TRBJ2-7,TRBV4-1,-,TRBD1,CASSQGQGGIYEQYF,TGCGCCAGCAGCCAAGGACAGGGGGGAATCTACGAGCAGTACTTC
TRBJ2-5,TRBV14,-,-,CASSQVNYLQETQYF,TGTGCCAGCAGCCAAGTAAACTACCTTCAAGAGACCCAGTACTTC
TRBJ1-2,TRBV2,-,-,CASTSRVAGPYGYTF,TGTGCCAGCACCTCCAGGGTGGCAGGCCCCTATGGCTACACCTTC
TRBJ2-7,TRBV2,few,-,CASSPDRSSYEQYF,TGTGCCAGCAGTCCCGACCGGAGCTCCTACGAGCAGTACTTC
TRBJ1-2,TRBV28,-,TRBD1,CASSRDRDAGYTF,TGTGCCAGCAGTCGAGACAGGGACGCTGGCTACACCTTC
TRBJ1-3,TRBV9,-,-,CASSTLQGTGNTIYF,TGTGCCAGCAGCACACTCCAGGGTACTGGAAACACCATATATTTT
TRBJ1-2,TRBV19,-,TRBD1,CASSLRGQVSGYTF,TGTGCCAGTAGCCTTCGGGGACAGGTCTCTGGCTACACCTTC
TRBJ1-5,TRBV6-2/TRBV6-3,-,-,CASSRQEQVNQPQHF,TGTGCCAGCAGCCGCCAAGAACAGGTTAATCAGCCCCAGCATTTT
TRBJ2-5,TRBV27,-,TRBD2,CASSFSISGGTQYF,TGTGCCAGCAGTTTTAGTATTAGCGGGGGGACCCAGTACTTC
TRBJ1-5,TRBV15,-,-,CATSREEFISNQPQHF,TGTGCCACCAGCAGGGAGGAATTCATTAGCAATCAGCCCCAGCATTTT
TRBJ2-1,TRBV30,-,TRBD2,CAWSRAGGNYNEQFF,TGTGCCTGGAGTCGAGCGGGGGGAAACTACAATGAGCAGTTCTTC
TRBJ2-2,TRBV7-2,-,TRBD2,CASSDGLATGELFF,TGTGCCAGCAGCGACGGACTAGCCACCGGGGAGCTGTTTTTT
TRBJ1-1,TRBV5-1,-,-,CASSLDSPKVTEAFF,TGCGCCAGCAGCTTGGACAGCCCCAAGGTAACTGAAGCTTTCTTT
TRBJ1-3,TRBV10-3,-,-,CAISESGAGSGNTIYF,TGTGCCATCAGTGAGTCGGGAGCCGGATCTGGAAACACCATATATTTT
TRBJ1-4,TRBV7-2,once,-,CASSLAFGGINEKLFF,TGTGCCAGCAGCTTGGCCTTTGGAGGCATTAATGAAAAACTGTTTTTT
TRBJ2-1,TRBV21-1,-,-,CASSQRQGSTNEQFF,TGTGCCAGCAGCCAGAGACAGGGTAGTACAAATGAGCAGTTCTTC